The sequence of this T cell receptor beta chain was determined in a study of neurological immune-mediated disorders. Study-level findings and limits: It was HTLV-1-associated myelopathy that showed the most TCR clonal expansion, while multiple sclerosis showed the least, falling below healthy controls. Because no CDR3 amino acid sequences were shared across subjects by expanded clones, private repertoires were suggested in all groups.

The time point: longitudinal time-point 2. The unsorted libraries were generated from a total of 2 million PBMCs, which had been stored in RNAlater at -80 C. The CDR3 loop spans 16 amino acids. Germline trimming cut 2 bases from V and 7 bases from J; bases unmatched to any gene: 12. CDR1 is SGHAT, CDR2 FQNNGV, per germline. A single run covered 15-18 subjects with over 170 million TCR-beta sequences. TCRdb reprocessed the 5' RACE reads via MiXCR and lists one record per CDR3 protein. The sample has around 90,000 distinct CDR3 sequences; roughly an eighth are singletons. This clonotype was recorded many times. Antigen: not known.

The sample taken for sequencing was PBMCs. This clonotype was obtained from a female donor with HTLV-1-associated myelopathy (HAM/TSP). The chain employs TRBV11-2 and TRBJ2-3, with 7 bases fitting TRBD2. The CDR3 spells CASSLMRQPGRNTQYF. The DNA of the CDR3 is TGTGCCAGCAGCTTAATGCGGCAGCCCGGGAGGAATACGCAGTATTTT.